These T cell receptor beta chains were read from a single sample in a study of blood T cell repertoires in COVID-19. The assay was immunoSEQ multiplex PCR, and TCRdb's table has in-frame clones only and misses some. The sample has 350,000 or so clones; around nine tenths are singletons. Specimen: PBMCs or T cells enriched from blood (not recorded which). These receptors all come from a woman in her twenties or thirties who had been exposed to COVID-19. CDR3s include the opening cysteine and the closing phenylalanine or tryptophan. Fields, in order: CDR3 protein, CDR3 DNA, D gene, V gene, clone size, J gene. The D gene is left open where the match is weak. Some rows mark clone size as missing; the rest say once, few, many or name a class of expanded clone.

CASSLVGRAPSSYEQYF TGTGCCAGCAGCTTAGTCGGGAGGGCCCCGTCTTCCTACGAGCAGTACTTC TRBD2 TRBV7-9 - TRBJ2-7
CSVEEGTGGYEQYF TGCAGCGTTGAAGAAGGGACAGGGGGCTACGAGCAGTACTTC TRBD1 TRBV29-1 - TRBJ2-7
CASSPTSGSRDIQYF TGTGCCAGCAGCCCTACTAGCGGGAGTCGAGACATTCAGTACTTC TRBD2 TRBV3-1/TRBV3-2 once TRBJ2-4
CASSLSSGSRETQYF TGTGCCAGCAGTTTATCGAGCGGGAGCCGGGAGACCCAGTACTTC TRBD2 TRBV27 - TRBJ2-5
CASSSRDLSGNEQFF TGCGCCAGCAGCTCCCGGGACTTAAGTGGCAATGAGCAGTTCTTC - TRBV5-1 - TRBJ2-1
CASSTGTSGRRGTDTQYF TGTGCCAGCAGTACCGGGACTAGCGGGAGACGAGGCACAGATACGCAGTATTTT TRBD2 TRBV7-9 - TRBJ2-3
CASSVIAATGEQYF TGTGCCAGCAGTGTCATAGCGGCCACCGGGGAGCAGTACTTC - TRBV28 - TRBJ2-7
CASSMAGSTEAFF TGTGCCAGTAGTATGGCGGGGAGCACTGAAGCTTTCTTT - TRBV19 - TRBJ1-1
CASSQGFDRVDQPQHF TGTGCCAGCAGCCAGGGGTTCGACAGGGTAGATCAGCCCCAGCATTTT TRBD1 TRBV3-1/TRBV3-2 - TRBJ1-5
CSARGQIGNTIYF TGCAGTGCTCGTGGCCAGATCGGAAACACCATATATTTT - TRBV20-1 - TRBJ1-3
CASSPPGVTEAFF TGTGCCAGTAGCCCTCCGGGTGTGACTGAAGCTTTCTTT - TRBV19 - TRBJ1-1
CASRGDISGNTIYF TGTGCCAGCAGGGGGGACATTTCTGGAAACACCATATATTTT - TRBV2 - TRBJ1-3
CASTEGNQETQYF TGTGCCAGCACGGAGGGCAACCAAGAGACCCAGTACTTC - TRBV6-5 once TRBJ2-5
CATKYGLYEQYF TGTGCCACCAAATACGGGTTGTACGAGCAGTACTTC - TRBV28 once TRBJ2-7
CASSKAGYEQYF TGTGCCAGTAGTAAGGCGGGTTACGAGCAGTACTTC - TRBV19 - TRBJ2-7
CASSPPGAAQETQYF TGTGCCAGCTCACCACCGGGGGCCGCCCAAGAGACCCAGTACTTC - TRBV18 - TRBJ2-5
CASSPGLVTAEQYF TGTGCCAGCAGTCCCGGGTTAGTGACGGCTGAGCAGTACTTC - TRBV2 - TRBJ2-7
CASSESGRLMNTEAFF TGCGCCAGCAGTGAGTCGGGGAGATTGATGAACACTGAAGCTTTCTTT - TRBV10-1 - TRBJ1-1
CASSLTGEARGEQYF TGTGCCAGCAGCTTAACGGGGGAGGCGCGGGGCGAGCAGTACTTC - TRBV7-3 - TRBJ2-7
CASSSAQGDPQHF TGTGCCAGCAGCAGCGCCCAGGGGGATCCCCAGCATTTT TRBD1 TRBV7-8 - TRBJ1-5
CASSPAADTNNSPLHF TGTGCCAGCAGCCCGGCCGCGGACACAAATAATTCACCCCTCCACTTT - TRBV4-2 - TRBJ1-6
CASSPSSYNEQFF TGTGCCAGCAGCCCCAGCTCCTACAATGAGCAGTTCTTC - TRBV9 - TRBJ2-1
CASSLYGVETGGPYEQYF TGTGCCAGCAGTTTATACGGGGTCGAGACAGGGGGCCCTTACGAGCAGTACTTC TRBD1 TRBV27 - TRBJ2-7
CASSFGHRVGATGEQYF TGCGCCAGCAGCTTTGGGCACAGGGTGGGGGCTACTGGGGAGCAGTACTTC - TRBV5-1 once TRBJ2-7
CASSPTADSALIAFF TGTGCCAGCTCACCAACCGCGGACAGTGCCCTGATAGCTTTCTTT - TRBV18 - TRBJ1-1
CASGFTGAAYEQYF TGTGCTAGTGGTTTTACAGGGGCGGCCTACGAGCAGTACTTC TRBD1 TRBV12-5 - TRBJ2-7
CASSLSGLAGVPLIPYF TGTGCCAGCAGTTTATCTGGACTAGCGGGAGTCCCACTCATACCGTACTTC TRBD2 TRBV27 - TRBJ2-4
CASSVGVVAPYNEQFF TGTGCCAGCAGCGTAGGAGTAGTTGCACCCTACAATGAGCAGTTCTTC - TRBV9 - TRBJ2-1
CASSLAGGLNYGYTF TGCGCCAGCAGCTTGGCAGGGGGCTTAAACTATGGCTACACCTTC TRBD1 TRBV5-1 - TRBJ1-2
CAISDSLAGGYEQYF TGTGCCATCAGTGACTCATTAGCGGGAGGCTACGAGCAGTACTTC TRBD2 TRBV10-3 - TRBJ2-7
CASSSGTGVLTQYF TGTGCCAGTAGTTCCGGGACAGGGGTTTTGACGCAGTATTTT TRBD1 TRBV19 - TRBJ2-3
CASSQDRGSDSAQHF TGCGCCAGCAGCCAAGATCGGGGTTCGGACTCGGCCCAGCATTTT - TRBV4-1 - TRBJ1-5